This is a list of T cell receptor beta chains from one sample in a study of CD8 T cells in Susac syndrome. Each CDR3 protein gets one entry after TCRdb re-called the immunoSEQ multiplex PCR reads with MiXCR. The sample includes around 190,000 distinct CDR3 sequences, roughly 96% seen only once; the top ten take less than 0.11%. Sequencing was done on a sample of CD4+ T cells from PBMCs. These receptors all stem from a human donor in good health. CDR3s include the opening cysteine and the closing phenylalanine or tryptophan. A D gene is named only where the DNA matches it firmly. Clone size is given for some rows only: seen once, a few or many times, or a class if the clone is expanded.

CDR3aa,CDR3nt,j_gene,v_gene,d_gene,abundance
CASSVLWTGTYNEQFF,TGTGCCAGCAGCGTATTGTGGACAGGGACCTACAATGAGCAGTTCTTC,TRBJ2-1,TRBV9,TRBD1,NA
CSVGLGDTQYF,TGCAGCGTTGGTCTTGGAGATACGCAGTATTTT,TRBJ2-3,TRBV29-1,NA,NA
CASSQGTGSNYNEQFF,TGCGCCAGCAGCCAAGGGACAGGGAGCAACTACAATGAGCAGTTCTTC,TRBJ2-1,TRBV4-3,TRBD1,NA
CASSQWTGNYGYTF,TGTGCCAGCAGCCAATGGACCGGAAACTATGGCTACACCTTC,TRBJ1-2,TRBV3-1,NA,NA
CASREIGGNTEAFF,TGTGCCAGCAGAGAAATAGGGGGGAACACTGAAGCTTTCTTT,TRBJ1-1,TRBV2,NA,once
CASSSGLAGPNEQFF,TGTGCCAGCAGCTCCGGACTAGCGGGCCCAAATGAGCAGTTCTTC,TRBJ2-1,TRBV11-2,TRBD2,NA
CASSQSPSALGFGELFF,TGTGCCAGCAGCCAAAGCCCTAGCGCCCTTGGCTTCGGGGAGCTGTTTTTT,TRBJ2-2,TRBV4-2,NA,NA
CASSPVGSNNEQFF,TGTGCCAGCAGCCCAGTAGGCAGCAACAATGAGCAGTTCTTC,TRBJ2-1,TRBV9,NA,NA
CASRRGSFTEAFF,TGTGCCAGCAGGAGAGGGTCTTTCACTGAAGCTTTCTTT,TRBJ1-1,TRBV2,NA,NA
CSARPDTQYF,TGCAGTGCTAGGCCAGATACGCAGTATTTT,TRBJ2-3,TRBV20-1,NA,NA
CSVTLTGGTEAFF,TGCAGCGTGACCCTGACAGGAGGCACTGAAGCTTTCTTT,TRBJ1-1,TRBV29-1,NA,NA
CASSRWRLETDTQYF,TGTGCCAGCAGCCGTTGGCGGCTTGAGACAGATACGCAGTATTTT,TRBJ2-3,TRBV14,NA,NA
CASSFGGSNEQFF,TGTGCCAGCAGCTTTGGGGGGAGCAATGAGCAGTTCTTC,TRBJ2-1,TRBV5-6,NA,NA
CASSPSGDRVDYEQYF,TGTGCCAGCTCCCCATCCGGCGACAGGGTGGACTACGAGCAGTACTTC,TRBJ2-7,TRBV18,TRBD1,NA
CASSLVGQTFTDTQYF,TGTGCCAGCAGCTTGGTAGGGCAAACCTTCACAGATACGCAGTATTTT,TRBJ2-3,TRBV5-4,NA,once
CSARLVTGGRETQYF,TGCAGTGCCAGACTTGTGACAGGGGGAAGGGAGACCCAGTACTTC,TRBJ2-5,TRBV20-1,TRBD1,NA
CAWSVGPLGGYTF,TGTGCCTGGAGTGTCGGACCTCTAGGAGGCTACACCTTC,TRBJ1-2,TRBV30,NA,NA
CASSPGLTYNEQFF,TGTGCCAGCAGCCCGGGACTTACCTACAATGAGCAGTTCTTC,TRBJ2-1,TRBV12-3/TRBV12-4,NA,once
CASSPQGTSNQPQHF,TGTGCCAGCAGCCCCCAGGGGACTAGCAATCAGCCCCAGCATTTT,TRBJ1-5,TRBV7-9,NA,NA
CAISAQGIGSNQPQHF,TGTGCCATCAGTGCGCAGGGGATTGGGAGCAATCAGCCCCAGCATTTT,TRBJ1-5,TRBV10-3,NA,NA
CSARGPFGETQYF,TGCAGTGCTAGAGGTCCTTTTGGGGAGACCCAGTACTTC,TRBJ2-5,TRBV20-1,NA,NA
CASSQGWDGYTF,TGTGCCAGCAGCCAGGGATGGGATGGCTACACCTTC,TRBJ1-2,TRBV3-1,NA,NA
CSAYLLAGGGETQYF,TGCAGTGCTTACCTTTTAGCGGGGGGAGGGGAGACCCAGTACTTC,TRBJ2-5,TRBV20-1,TRBD2,once
CASSLTGNTGELFF,TGTGCCAGCAGCTTGACAGGGAACACCGGGGAGCTGTTTTTT,TRBJ2-2,TRBV5-4,NA,NA
CASSFGRGSGELFF,TGTGCCAGCAGCTTCGGGCGGGGGAGTGGGGAGCTGTTTTTT,TRBJ2-2,TRBV7-3,TRBD2,NA
CSVEDGANYGYTF,TGCAGCGTTGAAGACGGTGCTAACTATGGCTACACCTTC,TRBJ1-2,TRBV29-1,NA,NA
CASRRDTNNEQFF,TGTGCCAGCAGAAGGGACACAAACAATGAGCAGTTCTTC,TRBJ2-1,TRBV9,NA,NA
CASSRLRTSENNEQFF,TGTGCCAGCAGCCGCCTACGGACTAGCGAGAACAATGAGCAGTTCTTC,TRBJ2-1,TRBV3-1,TRBD2,NA